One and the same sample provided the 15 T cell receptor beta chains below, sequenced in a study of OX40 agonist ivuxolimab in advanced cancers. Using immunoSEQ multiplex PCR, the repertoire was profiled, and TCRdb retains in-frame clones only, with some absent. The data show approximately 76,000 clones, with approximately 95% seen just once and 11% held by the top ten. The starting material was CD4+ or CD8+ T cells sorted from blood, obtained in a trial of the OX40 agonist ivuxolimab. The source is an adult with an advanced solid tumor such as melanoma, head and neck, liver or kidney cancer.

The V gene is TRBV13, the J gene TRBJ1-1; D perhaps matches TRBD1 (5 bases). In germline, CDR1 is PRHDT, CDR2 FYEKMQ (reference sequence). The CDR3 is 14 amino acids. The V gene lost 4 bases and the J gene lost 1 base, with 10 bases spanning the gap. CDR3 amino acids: CASSSGASNTEAFF. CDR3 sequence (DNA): TGTGCCAGCAGCTCCGGGGCCTCGAACACTGAAGCTTTCTTT.

The CDR3 here is CASSFWERRYNEQFF. CDR3 nucleotides: TGCGCCAGCAGCTTCTGGGAGCGGAGATACAATGAGCAGTTCTTC. The V and J genes are TRBV5-1 and TRBJ2-1, with D possibly TRBD2 on 5 matching bases. V was cut by 2 bases and J by 4 bases, with 13 bases left in between. Germline V CDR1 and CDR2: SGHRS, YFSETQ. The length of the CDR3 is 15 residues.

This CDR3 is CASSFSGIGTSGQFF. The CDR3 DNA reads as TGTGCCAGCAGCTTTAGCGGGATCGGGACGTCGGGGCAGTTCTTC. The chain uses TRBV5-6 and TRBJ2-1; the match to TRBD2 covers 8 bases. Germline assignment: CDR1 SGHDT and CDR2 YYEEEE. The CDR3 is made up of 15 amino acids. Germline trimming cut 2 bases from V and 12 bases from J; bases unmatched to any gene: 13.

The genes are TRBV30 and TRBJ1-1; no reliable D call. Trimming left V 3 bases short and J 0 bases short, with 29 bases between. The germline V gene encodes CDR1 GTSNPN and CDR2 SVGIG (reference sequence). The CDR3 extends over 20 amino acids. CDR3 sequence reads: CAWSAPPLLLSRLMNTEAFF. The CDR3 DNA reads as TGTGCCTGGAGCGCCCCTCCCCTTCTCCTAAGTCGTCTCATGAACACTGAAGCTTTCTTT.

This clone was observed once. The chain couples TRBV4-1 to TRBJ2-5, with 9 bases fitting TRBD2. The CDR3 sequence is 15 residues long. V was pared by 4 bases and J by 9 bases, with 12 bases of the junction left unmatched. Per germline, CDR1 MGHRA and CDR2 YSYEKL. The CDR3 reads CASSPGATSGLSQYF. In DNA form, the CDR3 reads TGCGCCAGCAGCCCTGGGGCGACTAGCGGTTTGTCCCAGTACTTC.

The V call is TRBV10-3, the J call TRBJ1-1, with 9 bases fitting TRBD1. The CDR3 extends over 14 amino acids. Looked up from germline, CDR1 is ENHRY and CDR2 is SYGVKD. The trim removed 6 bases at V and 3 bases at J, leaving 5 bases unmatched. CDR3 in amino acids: CAIRDRGYDTEAFF. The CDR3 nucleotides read TGTGCCATCAGGGACAGGGGATACGACACTGAAGCTTTCTTT.

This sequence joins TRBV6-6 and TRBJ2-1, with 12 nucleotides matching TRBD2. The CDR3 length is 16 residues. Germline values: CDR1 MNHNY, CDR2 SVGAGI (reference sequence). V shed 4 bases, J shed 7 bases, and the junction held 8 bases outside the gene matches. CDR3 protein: CASSSPETSGRNEQFF. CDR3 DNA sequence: TGTGCCAGCAGTTCCCCGGAGACTAGCGGGAGAAATGAGCAGTTCTTC.

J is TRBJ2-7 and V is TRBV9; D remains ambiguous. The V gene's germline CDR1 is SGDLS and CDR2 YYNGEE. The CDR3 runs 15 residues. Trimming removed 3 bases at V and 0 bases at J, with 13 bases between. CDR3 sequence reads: CASSESGVASYEQYF. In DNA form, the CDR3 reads TGTGCCAGCAGCGAGAGTGGGGTAGCCTCCTACGAGCAGTACTTC.

In DNA form, the CDR3 reads TGCGCCAGCAGCCAAGATAATGTGGCAGACAAGAACTATGGCTACACCTTC. Translating gives CASSQDNVADKNYGYTF. This chain uses TRBV4-3 with TRBJ1-2; D gene uncertain. The CDR3 is 17 amino acids. The germline V and J ends were trimmed by 0 bases and 2 bases, with 16 bases remaining between them. Germline V gene lookup returns CDR1 LGHNA and CDR2 YSLEER.

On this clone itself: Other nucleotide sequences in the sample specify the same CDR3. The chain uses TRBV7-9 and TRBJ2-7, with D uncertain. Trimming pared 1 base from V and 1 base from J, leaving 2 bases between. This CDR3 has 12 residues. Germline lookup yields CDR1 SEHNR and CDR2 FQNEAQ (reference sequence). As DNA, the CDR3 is TGTGCCAGCAGCTTAGGGTCCTACGAGCAGTACTTC. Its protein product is CASSLGSYEQYF.

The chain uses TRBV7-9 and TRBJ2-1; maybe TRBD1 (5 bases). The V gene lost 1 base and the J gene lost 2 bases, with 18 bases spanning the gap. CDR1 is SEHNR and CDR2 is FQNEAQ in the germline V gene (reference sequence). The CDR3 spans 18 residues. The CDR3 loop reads CASSLGQGHTSPYNEQFF. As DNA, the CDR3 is TGTGCCAGCAGCTTAGGTCAGGGCCACACCAGCCCCTACAATGAGCAGTTCTTC. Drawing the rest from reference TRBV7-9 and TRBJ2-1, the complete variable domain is DTGVSQNPRHKITKRGQNVTFRCDPISEHNRLYWYRQTLGQGPEFLTYFQNEAQLEKSRLLSDRFSAERPKGSFSTLEIQRTEQGDSAMYLCASSLGQGHTSPYNEQFFGPGTRLTVL.

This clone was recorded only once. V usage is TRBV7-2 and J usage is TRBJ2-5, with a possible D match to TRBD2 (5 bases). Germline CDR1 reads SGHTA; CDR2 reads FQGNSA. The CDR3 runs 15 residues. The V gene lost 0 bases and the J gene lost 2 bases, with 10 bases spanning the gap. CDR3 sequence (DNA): TGTGCCAGCAGCTTAGCACTAGGGCTTCAAGAGACCCAGTACTTC. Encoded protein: CASSLALGLQETQYF.

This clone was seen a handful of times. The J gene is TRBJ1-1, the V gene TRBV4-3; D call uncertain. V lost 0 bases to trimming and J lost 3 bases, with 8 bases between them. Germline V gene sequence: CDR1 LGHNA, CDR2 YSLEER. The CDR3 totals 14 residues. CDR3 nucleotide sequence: TGCGCCAGCAGCCAAGACAGGTACGACACTGAAGCTTTCTTT. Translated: CASSQDRYDTEAFF.

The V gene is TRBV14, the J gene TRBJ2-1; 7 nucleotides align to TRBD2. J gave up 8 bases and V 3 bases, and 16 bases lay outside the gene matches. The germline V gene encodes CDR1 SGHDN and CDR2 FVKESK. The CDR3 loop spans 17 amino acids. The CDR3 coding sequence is TGTGCCAGCAGCCAGGTATCGGGAGGCTCTTCCACCGATGAGCAGTTCTTC. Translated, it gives CASSQVSGGSSTDEQFF. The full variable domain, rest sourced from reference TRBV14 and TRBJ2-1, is EAGVTQFPSHSVIEKGQTVTLRCDPISGHDNLYWYRRVMGKEIKFLLHFVKESKQDESGMPNNRFLAERTGGTYSTLKVQPAELEDSGVYFCASSQVSGGSSTDEQFFGPGTRLTVL.

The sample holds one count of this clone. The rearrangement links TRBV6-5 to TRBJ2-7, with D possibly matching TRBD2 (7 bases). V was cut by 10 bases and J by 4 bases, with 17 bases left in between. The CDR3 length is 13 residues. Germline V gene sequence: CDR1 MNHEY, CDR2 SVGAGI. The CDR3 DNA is TGTGCCACTTCTTACAGGGAGGGGTACGAGCAGTACTTC. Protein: CATSYREGYEQYF.